This passage covers 31 T cell receptor beta chains from one sample sequenced in a study of early T cells in non-severe SARS-CoV-2 infection. One entry per CDR3 protein, called by TCRdb with MiXCR from the 5' RACE reads. The table includes around 99,000 distinct CDR3 sequences, 16% detected once. The input for sequencing was whole blood, taken at baseline. These receptors originate from an adult who was a healthcare worker with PCR-confirmed SARS-CoV-2 infection or an uninfected control (not recorded which).

About this clonotype: A much bigger clone sits one base away, suggesting this may be a read error. V is TRBV7-2 and J is TRBJ2-1; D remains ambiguous. Germline V gene data show CDR1 as SGHTA and CDR2 as FQGNSA. Trimming took 3 bases from V and 8 from J, leaving 5 bases between them. The CDR3 consists of 11 residues. CDR3 sequence reads: CASSFRDEQFF. The CDR3 DNA sequence: TGTGCCAGCAGCTTTAGGGATGAGCAGTTCTTC.

J is TRBJ2-5 and V is TRBV20-1, with a tentative D call TRBD1 (5 bases). This CDR3 has 12 residues. Germline V CDR1 and CDR2: DFQATT, SNEGSKA (reference sequence). Trimming removed 5 bases from V and 5 bases from J, with 12 bases in between. The CDR3 here is CSAPRGRETQYF. The CDR3 DNA reads TGCAGTGCTCCTAGGGGCCGGGAGACCCAGTACTTC.

The J gene is TRBJ1-6, the V gene TRBV2; D unresolved. Trimming left V 7 bases short and J 0 bases short, with 13 bases between. Germline V lookup: CDR1 SNHLY, CDR2 FYNNEI. The CDR3 covers 16 residues. This chain's CDR3 is CASKRAESSYNSPLHF. The CDR3 coding sequence is TGTGCCAGCAAGCGTGCGGAGAGCTCCTATAATTCACCCCTCCACTTT.

V usage is TRBV4-1 and J usage is TRBJ2-1, with 12 bases aligning to TRBD2. CDR3 length: 20 amino acids. Germline assignment: CDR1 MGHRA and CDR2 YSYEKL. V gave up 4 bases and J gave up 1 base; unmatched junction bases: 14. CDR3 coding DNA: TGCGCCAGCAGCCCAAAACGACTAGCGGGAGATGTGAGGTCCTACAATGAGCAGTTCTTC. It is translated as CASSPKRLAGDVRSYNEQFF.

This clonotype has only a few counts. V and J are TRBV20-1 and TRBJ2-7; maybe TRBD1 (6 bases). The germline V gene has CDR1 DFQATT and CDR2 SNEGSKA (reference sequence). V was pared by 5 bases and J by 0 bases, with 11 bases between. The CDR3 totals 13 residues. As DNA, the CDR3 is TGCAGTGCTTCCGGGACAAGCTCCTACGAGCAGTACTTC. This translates into CSASGTSSYEQYF.

The V call is TRBV30, the J call TRBJ2-3; no reliable D call. This CDR3 region has 13 residues. V gave up 3 bases and J gave up 0 bases, with 7 bases separating them. Germline V CDR1 and CDR2: GTSNPN, SVGIG (reference sequence). The DNA of the CDR3 is TGTGCCTGGAGCCCCGGGAGCACAGATACGCAGTATTTT. Translation: CAWSPGSTDTQYF.

This clonotype has a handful of counts. The chain has TRBV10-3 and TRBJ2-7, with TRBD2 matching 9 bases. Trimming cost V 8 bases and J 2 bases; bases outside gene matches: 10. The germline V gene has CDR1 ENHRY and CDR2 SYGVKD. The CDR3 consists of 15 residues. CDR3 sequence (DNA): TGTGCCATCGGGGGACTAGCCGTAACTACCTACGAGCAGTACTTC. Translation gives CAIGGLAVTTYEQYF.

This clonotype was seen many times. This sequence joins TRBV15 and TRBJ2-5, with a tentative D call TRBD2 (5 bases). The ends were cut back, 0 bases at V and 2 bases at J, with 13 bases in the middle. Germline CDR1 LNHNV, CDR2 YYDKDF (reference sequence). CDR3 length: 16 residues. The CDR3 DNA follows: TGTGCCACCAGCAGAGAAGACCGGACTCATCAAGAGACCCAGTACTTC. Protein sequence: CATSREDRTHQETQYF.

This clonotype was seen more than once but under ten times. V usage is TRBV30 and J usage is TRBJ1-1; no reliable D call. Germline V CDR1 and CDR2: GTSNPN, SVGIG (reference sequence). Trimming removed 1 base at V and 0 bases at J, with 6 bases between. The CDR3 is 13 residues long. In DNA form, the CDR3 reads TGTGCCTGGAGTGACGGACTGAACACTGAAGCTTTCTTT. Protein: CAWSDGLNTEAFF.

The chain uses TRBV20-1 and TRBJ2-7; 14 bases map to TRBD2. V was clipped by 3 bases and J by 6 bases; unmatched bases: 1. The CDR3 is made up of 13 amino acids. Germline V CDR1 and CDR2: DFQATT, SNEGSKA (reference sequence). CDR3 bases: TGCAGTGCTAGGGGACTAGCGGGAGTCGAGCAGTACTTC. It encodes CSARGLAGVEQYF.

This clonotype came up a few times. The chain recombines TRBV20-1 with TRBJ2-7, with D maybe TRBD1 (6 bases). V was pared by 6 bases and J by 3 bases, with 12 bases between. CDR1 and CDR2 (germline): DFQATT, SNEGSKA (reference sequence). The CDR3 is 12 amino acids. The CDR3 DNA is TGCAGTGCGGGGACGGACAGCTACGAGCAGTACTTC. Translating gives CSAGTDSYEQYF.

This clonotype was seen a handful of times. The chain combines TRBV7-8 with TRBJ2-4; D gene uncertain. V lost 1 base and J 1 base, leaving 8 bases between the germline ends. Germline V gene sequence: CDR1 SGHVS, CDR2 FQNEAQ. The CDR3 is 15 residues long. The DNA for the CDR3 is TGTGCCAGCAGCTTAGACCGTTTGGCCAAAAACATTCAGTACTTC. This gives the protein CASSLDRLAKNIQYF.

This chain connects TRBV4-3 to TRBJ1-1; a possible D gene is TRBD1 (6 bases). Germline CDR1 reads LGHNA; CDR2 reads YSLEER. Between the trimmed V and J ends, which lost 0 bases and 4 bases, there was a span of 9 bases. The length of the CDR3 is 14 residues. Here the CDR3 DNA reads TGCGCCAGCAGCCAAGATAGGGGGAGCACTGAAGCTTTCTTT. Residues: CASSQDRGSTEAFF.

This clonotype turned up a few times. The chain is built from TRBV5-6 and TRBJ1-4; no reliable D call. The CDR3 has 16 residues. Looked up from germline, CDR1 is SGHDT and CDR2 is YYEEEE. V lost 1 base, J lost 2 bases, and 12 bases lay in between. The CDR3 loop is CASSLRLGSTNEKLFF. The CDR3 DNA follows: TGTGCCAGCAGCTTGAGATTGGGGAGTACTAATGAAAAACTGTTTTTT.

This clonotype was counted a few times. This rearrangement joins TRBV27 to TRBJ2-7, with 8 bases aligning to TRBD1. With 6 bases clipped from V and 3 bases from J, the junction kept 10 bases outside the gene matches. Germline CDR1 MNHEY, CDR2 SMNVEV (reference sequence). CDR3 length: 15 residues. The CDR3 spells CASRERWDRYYEQYF. The CDR3 DNA follows: TGTGCCAGCAGGGAACGATGGGACAGGTACTACGAGCAGTACTTC.

This clonotype has a handful of counts. The chain uses TRBV27 and TRBJ1-5; 11 nucleotides line up with TRBD1. Germline-derived CDR1 and CDR2 are MNHEY and SMNVEV (reference sequence). This CDR3 is 14 amino acids long. Trimming at V came to 10 bases and at J to 4 bases, leaving 6 bases not matched to a gene. CDR3 bases: TGTGCCACCTCGGACAGGGGGCCAAATCAGCCCCAGCATTTT. This sequence encodes CATSDRGPNQPQHF.

This clonotype has a handful of counts. This chain uses TRBV20-1 with TRBJ2-5; D possibly corresponds to TRBD2 (6 bases). Trimming took off 2 bases at V and 4 bases at J, with 11 bases between the two ends. The CDR3 is 13 amino acids. The germline CDR1 and CDR2 sequences are DFQATT and SNEGSKA (reference sequence). The CDR3 here is CSARSTAGETQYF. The CDR3 coding sequence is TGCAGTGCTAGATCGACAGCGGGAGAGACCCAGTACTTC.

This clonotype was detected many times. V and J are TRBV10-3 and TRBJ2-2, with TRBD1 as a possible D gene (7 bases). Germline CDR1 and CDR2: ENHRY and SYGVKD. The CDR3 totals 14 residues. V was cut by 10 bases and J by 2 bases, with 14 bases left in between. The CDR3 DNA reads as TGTGCCACCACAGGGGAGGTAAACACCGGGGAGCTGTTTTTT. It is translated as CATTGEVNTGELFF.

The chain uses TRBV6-2 or TRBV6-3 and TRBJ1-2; D not resolved. Germline CDR1 and CDR2: MNHEY and SVGEGT. Trimming pared 6 bases from V and 4 bases from J, leaving 15 bases between. The CDR3 totals 14 residues. The chain's CDR3 is CASSIETELYGYTF. CDR3 nucleotides: TGTGCCAGCAGCATAGAGACGGAGCTCTATGGCTACACCTTC.

This clonotype was detected a few times. The V gene is TRBV28, the J gene TRBJ1-1; 7 nucleotides align to TRBD1. Germline V gene sequence: CDR1 MDHEN, CDR2 SYDVKM. After removal of 7 bases from V and 2 bases from J, the junction contained 10 bases not matched to a gene. The CDR3 runs to 15 residues. CDR3 sequence: CASTPQGGGNTEAFF. CDR3 nucleotides: TGTGCCAGCACCCCGCAGGGGGGCGGTAACACTGAAGCTTTCTTT.

The V call is TRBV5-4, the J call TRBJ1-1; possible D gene TRBD1, 5 bases. V lost 5 bases and J 0 bases, leaving 14 bases between the germline ends. The CDR3 consists of 15 residues. The germline gives CDR1 SGHNT, CDR2 YYREEE (reference sequence). Here the CDR3 reads CASRRGETMNTEAFF. The CDR3 DNA sequence: TGTGCCAGCAGGCGGGGGGAGACCATGAACACTGAAGCTTTCTTT.

This clonotype was counted at least ten times. The V and J genes are TRBV28 and TRBJ1-5, with D unresolved. Germline V lookup: CDR1 MDHEN, CDR2 SYDVKM. This CDR3 has 12 amino acids. Trimming took off 5 bases at V and 0 bases at J, with 2 bases between the two ends. CDR3 residues: CASSNSNQPQHF. The DNA for the CDR3 is TGTGCCAGCAGTAATAGCAATCAGCCCCAGCATTTT.

This sequence joins TRBV5-1 and TRBJ2-3; 11 bases align to TRBD2. The V segment lost 3 bases and the J segment 3 bases; nucleotides outside the gene matches: 3. Germline values: CDR1 SGHRS, CDR2 YFSETQ. CDR3 size: 15 residues. CDR3 sequence (DNA): TGCGCCAGCAGCTCGCTAGCGGGAGGAACAGATACGCAGTATTTT. Translation gives CASSSLAGGTDTQYF.

The chain combines TRBV9 with TRBJ2-3, with a possible D match to TRBD2 (6 bases). Trimming took off 4 bases at V and 2 bases at J, with 14 bases between the two ends. CDR3 length equals 15 residues. The germline CDR1 and CDR2 sequences are SGDLS and YYNGEE. DNA for the CDR3: TGTGCCAGCAGCTTCGCCGGGAGTATCACAGATACGCAGTATTTT. It encodes CASSFAGSITDTQYF.

The V gene is TRBV6-5, the J gene TRBJ1-4; 8 bases fit TRBD1. Germline trimming cut 4 bases from V and 5 bases from J; bases unmatched to any gene: 3. The germline V gene encodes CDR1 MNHEY and CDR2 SVGAGI. This CDR3 is built from 14 residues. In DNA form, the CDR3 reads TGTGCCAGCAGTTTTCGACAGGGGAATGAAAAACTGTTTTTT. It yields the protein CASSFRQGNEKLFF.

There are many counts of this clonotype. The V and J genes are TRBV6-6 and TRBJ1-1; no clear D. CDR3 length: 14 residues. V lost 7 bases to trimming and J lost 0 bases, with 12 bases between them. Germline V gene data show CDR1 as MNHNY and CDR2 as SVGAGI (reference sequence). CDR3 sequence reads: CASTPSGLNTEAFF. The CDR3 nucleotides are TGTGCCAGCACCCCCTCCGGATTGAACACTGAAGCTTTCTTT.

This clonotype was detected many times. The J gene is TRBJ2-3, the V gene TRBV6-2 or TRBV6-3; D remains unclear. The V and J ends lost 5 bases and 4 bases respectively, with 22 bases between them. Per germline, CDR1 MNHEY and CDR2 SVGEGT. This CDR3 comprises 17 residues. CDR3 nucleotide sequence: TGTGCCAGCAGTGAATTATCTACACCCCATCTGGCAGATACGCAGTATTTT. This sequence encodes CASSELSTPHLADTQYF.

This chain links TRBV12-3 or TRBV12-4 with TRBJ2-1, with 9 nucleotides matching TRBD2. Trimming at V came to 5 bases and at J to 2 bases, leaving 10 bases not matched to a gene. The CDR3 runs to 17 residues. The CDR3: CASSKMTSGKTYNEQFF. The CDR3 DNA follows: TGTGCCAGCAGTAAGATGACTAGCGGAAAAACCTACAATGAGCAGTTCTTC.

This clonotype was observed many times. J is TRBJ2-1 and V is TRBV20-1; weak D call: TRBD1 (7 bases). With 5 bases removed from V and 9 bases from J, the gap between germline ends came to 23 bases. The length of the CDR3 is 15 residues. Germline V gene lookup returns CDR1 DFQATT and CDR2 SNEGSKA (reference sequence). CDR3 loop: CSARGPSKGGSEQFF. In nucleotides, the CDR3 is TGCAGTGCTCGGGGGCCCTCCAAAGGGGGCAGTGAGCAGTTCTTC.

This clonotype was observed many times. The chain is built from TRBV7-9 and TRBJ2-1, with a possible D match to TRBD2 (5 bases). The germline V and J ends were trimmed by 1 base and 8 bases, with 9 bases remaining between them. The germline gives CDR1 SEHNR, CDR2 FQNEAQ (reference sequence). The CDR3 runs to 13 residues. CDR3 in amino acids: CASSLGTDDEQFF. The CDR3 coding sequence is TGTGCCAGCAGCTTAGGGACTGACGATGAGCAGTTCTTC. The entire variable domain, with the rest obtained from reference TRBV7-9 and TRBJ2-1, is as follows: DTGVSQNPRHKITKRGQNVTFRCDPISEHNRLYWYRQTLGQGPEFLTYFQNEAQLEKSRLLSDRFSAERPKGSFSTLEIQRTEQGDSAMYLCASSLGTDDEQFFGPGTRLTVL.

At least ten counts were recorded for this clonotype. In DNA, the CDR3 is TGTGCCAGCAGTCCCAACAGGGGGCTGGCCGGGGAGCTGTTTTTT. It encodes CASSPNRGLAGELFF. The chain couples TRBV12-3 or TRBV12-4 to TRBJ2-2, with 9 bases lining up with TRBD1. There are 15 residues in the CDR3. V trimming: 5 bases; J trimming: 6 bases; junction bases outside the gene matches: 7.